Shown below are 19 T cell receptor beta chains from a single sample sequenced in a study of Ad26.COV2.S vaccination and SARS-CoV-2 variants. The table came from immunoSEQ multiplex PCR; TCRdb's copy has only in-frame clones and leaves some out. Found here are fewer than 400,000 clones, about 88% of them singletons; the top ten hold approximately 3.7%. Treatment of the sample: some 20 received Ad26.COV2.S at low or high dose, single or two shots; roughly five received placebo; per-sample allocation not given. Sampling was done on day 63 after the first vaccine or placebo injection. This specimen consisted of peripheral blood, obtained in a trial of Ad26.COV2.S vaccine versus placebo. The receptor set was obtained from a person between 18 and 65 years old who received the Ad26.COV2.S COVID-19 vaccine or a placebo.

This chain joins TRBV19 and TRBJ2-7; D is possibly TRBD2 (7 bases). Trimming cost V 5 bases and J 7 bases, with 18 bases left between them. This CDR3 region has 14 residues. CDR1 is LNHDA and CDR2 is SQIVND in the germline V gene (reference sequence). CDR3 DNA: TGTGCCAGTAGTCATGGGGGGGGCCGTCGGGAGCAGTACTTC. Its protein product is CASSHGGGRREQYF. Full variable domain (outside the CDR3, taken from reference TRBV19 and TRBJ2-7): DGGITQSPKYLFRKEGQNVTLSCEQNLNHDAMYWYRQDPGQGLRLIYYSQIVNDFQKGDIAEGYSVSREKKESFPLTVTSAQKNPTAFYLCASSHGGGRREQYFGPGTRLTVT.

The chain uses TRBV11-1 and TRBJ1-1; D uncertain. Trimming cost V 5 bases and J 5 bases, with 12 bases left between them. Germline assignment: CDR1 SGHAT and CDR2 FQDESV (reference sequence). The CDR3 is 13 amino acids. The CDR3 bases are TGTGCCAGCAGCCTGGGTAGGAGTACTGAAGCTTTCTTT. The encoded protein is CASSLGRSTEAFF.

The chain joins TRBV20-1 to TRBJ2-7, with D possibly being TRBD1 (6 bases). Deletions cut 3 bases from V and 7 bases from J, with 10 bases between. The CDR3 sequence is 11 residues long. The germline gives CDR1 DFQATT, CDR2 SNEGSKA (reference sequence). The chain's CDR3 is CSARATGEQYF. In DNA form, the CDR3 reads TGCAGTGCTAGGGCCACAGGGGAGCAGTACTTC.

A single count supports this clone. This chain joins TRBV14 and TRBJ2-1, with 11 bases aligning to TRBD2. CDR1 is SGHDN and CDR2 is FVKESK in the germline V gene. The CDR3 extends over 15 amino acids. Trimming at V came to 4 bases and at J to 9 bases, leaving 8 bases not matched to a gene. The CDR3 coding sequence is TGTGCCAGCAGCCTCACTAGCGGGGGTTTTAGTGAGCAGTTCTTC. Translating it yields CASSLTSGGFSEQFF.

CDR3: CASSYFLGGEQYF. In nucleotides, the CDR3 is TGTGCCAGCAGCTATTTCCTCGGGGGCGAGCAGTACTTC. The rearrangement uses TRBV5-6 and TRBJ2-7; D perhaps matches TRBD2 (6 bases). The length of the CDR3 is 13 residues. CDR1 and CDR2 (germline): SGHDT, YYEEEE. V dropped 3 bases and J dropped 6 bases, with 13 bases sitting between them.

Only one count was recorded for this clone. The chain links TRBV4-3 to TRBJ2-2; no clear D gene. From germline, CDR1 is LGHNA and CDR2 YSLEER. This CDR3 comprises 14 residues. With 0 bases removed from V and 2 bases from J, the gap between germline ends came to 4 bases. CDR3 sequence (DNA): TGCGCCAGCAGCCAAGACCCCAACACCGGGGAGCTGTTTTTT. As protein: CASSQDPNTGELFF.

This chain connects TRBV6-1 to TRBJ1-1; D is unclear. V dropped 2 bases and J dropped 0 bases, with 4 bases sitting between them. The germline CDR1 and CDR2 sequences are MNHNS and SASEGT. CDR3 length: 13 amino acids. The CDR3, as DNA: TGTGCCAGCAGTGAATGGTTGAACACTGAAGCTTTCTTT. It is translated as CASSEWLNTEAFF.

This clone is a singleton in its sample. The chain joins TRBV10-2 to TRBJ2-1, with 10 bases that match TRBD1. From germline, CDR1 is WSHSY and CDR2 SAAADI. CDR3 length: 15 amino acids. V gave up 6 bases and J gave up 6 bases; unmatched junction bases: 8. The chain's CDR3 is CASRTGQGVGNEQFF. In DNA, the CDR3 is TGCGCCAGCAGGACCGGACAGGGGGTGGGCAATGAGCAGTTCTTC.

This chain links TRBV5-1 with TRBJ2-5; no clear D gene. The V and J ends lost 7 bases and 4 bases respectively, with 14 bases between them. CDR1 and CDR2 (germline): SGHRS, YFSETQ. The CDR3 runs to 13 residues. The CDR3: CASRPIERETQYF. The CDR3 nucleotides are TGCGCCAGCCGGCCCATCGAGAGAGAGACCCAGTACTTC.

This chain connects TRBV11-2 to TRBJ2-3, with 9 bases identical to TRBD2. This CDR3 spans 16 amino acids. The V and J ends lost 7 bases and 4 bases, in that order; junction bases with no gene match: 12. The V gene's germline CDR1 is SGHAT and CDR2 FQNNGV. Written as DNA, the CDR3 is TGTGCCAGCAAACAACGCGGGGGGGCCGTGTCAGATACGCAGTATTTT. It translates to CASKQRGGAVSDTQYF.

The chain uses TRBV4-1 and TRBJ1-1, with D unresolved. Trimming shortened V by 0 bases and J by 3 bases, and 14 bases separated the two germline ends. From germline, CDR1 is MGHRA and CDR2 YSYEKL. The CDR3 loop spans 16 amino acids. The CDR3 spells CASSQEGKGRYTEAFF. CDR3 DNA: TGCGCCAGCAGCCAAGAGGGTAAGGGCAGATACACTGAAGCTTTCTTT.

This rearrangement joins TRBV5-8 to TRBJ1-6; perhaps TRBD1 as D (6 bases). CDR3 length: 14 residues. CDR1 SGHTS and CDR2 YDEGEE come from the germline V gene. The V and J ends lost 4 bases and 9 bases respectively, with 14 bases between them. CDR3 bases: TGTGCCAGCAGCATCCCGGGACAAATTTCACCCCTCCACTTT. Translated, it gives CASSIPGQISPLHF.

This clone was detected only once. This rearrangement joins TRBV6-6 to TRBJ1-1; no clear D gene. Trimming took off 6 bases at V and 5 bases at J, with 13 bases between the two ends. Per germline, CDR1 MNHNY and CDR2 SVGAGI (reference sequence). The CDR3 consists of 13 residues. The CDR3 spells CASSRTPGTEAFF. The CDR3, as DNA: TGTGCCAGCAGCAGGACTCCGGGAACTGAAGCTTTCTTT.

V gene TRBV5-1 combines with J gene TRBJ1-1; D is uncertain. Trimming cost V 1 base and J 4 bases, with 8 bases left between them. Germline V gene data show CDR1 as SGHRS and CDR2 as YFSETQ. The CDR3 length is 13 residues. The CDR3 nucleotides read TGCGCCAGCAGCTTGATGGGAGGCACTGAAGCTTTCTTT. This translates into CASSLMGGTEAFF.

As for this clone: Other DNA variants within this sample encode the same CDR3. The rearrangement uses TRBV5-1 and TRBJ1-1, with D perhaps TRBD1 (5 bases). There are 13 residues in the CDR3. Germline V CDR1 and CDR2: SGHRS, YFSETQ. Trimming removed 4 bases at V and 1 base at J, with 8 bases between. CDR3 amino acids: CASSLGTNTEAFF. The CDR3 bases are TGCGCCAGCAGCCTCGGGACGAACACTGAAGCTTTCTTT.

The chain couples TRBV10-2 to TRBJ2-3; maybe TRBD2 (5 bases). The CDR3 sequence is 14 residues long. The germline V gene has CDR1 WSHSY and CDR2 SAAADI. Trimming removed 7 bases at V and 1 base at J, with 12 bases between. This CDR3 reads CASIAGRGTDTQYF. The CDR3 coding sequence is TGCGCCAGCATTGCCGGGCGGGGCACAGATACGCAGTATTTT.

V gene TRBV4-3 combines with J gene TRBJ1-5; D is unresolved. There are 13 residues in the CDR3. V gave up 0 bases and J gave up 6 bases, with 6 bases separating them. The germline V gene has CDR1 LGHNA and CDR2 YSLEER. CDR3 loop: CASSQDISQPQHF. DNA of the CDR3: TGCGCCAGCAGCCAAGATATTTCTCAGCCCCAGCATTTT.

The genes are TRBV4-1 and TRBJ1-1; no clear D gene. V shed 4 bases and J shed 1 base, with 7 bases lying between them. CDR3 length: 13 residues. CDR1 and CDR2 (germline): MGHRA, YSYEKL. CDR3 residues: CASSRYSNTEAFF. CDR3 bases: TGCGCCAGCAGCCGTTATTCGAACACTGAAGCTTTCTTT.

Only a few counts were recorded for this clone. The V and J genes are TRBV2 and TRBJ2-1, with 8 bases fitting TRBD1. CDR1 and CDR2 (germline): SNHLY, FYNNEI. V lost 8 bases and J lost 7; bases outside the gene matches: 7. The CDR3 sequence is 13 residues long. The CDR3 loop reads CASLGQGVNEQFF. For the CDR3, the DNA is TGTGCCAGCTTAGGACAGGGTGTAAATGAGCAGTTCTTC.